The 16 T cell receptor beta chains below all came from one sample that was sequenced in a study of graft-versus-host responses after intestinal transplantation. Data came from immunoSEQ multiplex PCR; TCRdb stores just in-frame clones and leaves some out. The sample carries around 100,000 clones, around 92% recorded once. What these receptors recognize is not known. This specimen consisted of unstimulated CD8+ T cells sorted from spleen or lymph node cells, obtained before transplant. The receptors were sampled from a human donor who was the organ donor for an intestinal transplant.

The CDR3 nucleotides are TGTGCCAGCAGTGACTCGATAGTGCCTGACTCCTACAATGAGCAGTTCTTC. Protein: CASSDSIVPDSYNEQFF. The V gene is TRBV6-4, the J gene TRBJ2-1, with unresolved D. The germline V and J ends were trimmed by 0 bases and 0 bases, with 12 bases remaining between them. In germline, CDR1 is MRHNA, CDR2 SNTAGT. CDR3 size: 17 residues.

The chain recombines TRBV7-8 with TRBJ2-7, with D possibly matching TRBD1 (6 bases). CDR1 and CDR2 from the germline V gene are SGHVS and FQNEAQ. This CDR3 contains 13 residues. V dropped 3 bases and J dropped 4 bases, with 10 bases sitting between them. CDR3 residues: CASSFRGRYEQYF. The CDR3 DNA follows: TGTGCCAGCAGCTTCAGGGGTCGGTACGAGCAGTACTTC.

This chain connects TRBV6-1 to TRBJ1-5; D uncertain. The germline gives CDR1 MNHNS, CDR2 SASEGT. The CDR3 spans 14 residues. Trimming removed 0 bases from V and 2 bases from J, with 5 bases in between. The CDR3 protein is CASSEARGNQPQHF. The CDR3 bases are TGTGCCAGCAGTGAAGCACGAGGCAATCAGCCCCAGCATTTT.

The rearrangement links TRBV6-1 to TRBJ2-5; 13 bases map to TRBD2. Germline loops: CDR1 MNHNS, CDR2 SASEGT. The CDR3 runs to 15 residues. The V and J ends lost 4 bases and 4 bases, in that order; junction bases with no gene match: 3. The chain's CDR3 is CASSALAGGAETQYF. The CDR3 DNA is TGTGCCAGCAGTGCACTAGCGGGAGGGGCAGAGACCCAGTACTTC.

The chain couples TRBV7-9 to TRBJ2-3; 11 bases map to TRBD2. CDR3 length: 16 residues. V dropped 4 bases and J dropped 5; count of bases not matched to a gene: 8. The germline V gene encodes CDR1 SEHNR and CDR2 FQNEAQ (reference sequence). This chain's CDR3 is CASSWKLAGEGDTQYF. The CDR3, as DNA: TGTGCCAGCAGCTGGAAACTAGCGGGAGAGGGAGATACGCAGTATTTT. The variable domain in full, with the rest retrieved from reference TRBV7-9 and TRBJ2-3, is DTGVSQNPRHKITKRGQNVTFRCDPISEHNRLYWYRQTLGQGPEFLTYFQNEAQLEKSRLLSDRFSAERPKGSFSTLEIQRTEQGDSAMYLCASSWKLAGEGDTQYFGPGTRLTVL.

The chain joins TRBV29-1 to TRBJ1-2, with D unclear. The CDR3 is 20 amino acids. V was cut by 0 bases and J by 4 bases, with 30 bases left in between. Per germline, CDR1 SQVTM and CDR2 ANQGSEA. The CDR3 coding sequence is TGCAGCGTTGAAGATTCACGGGATTTCGGTTTTCGTTTGAATATCTATGGCTACACCTTC. It specifies CSVEDSRDFGFRLNIYGYTF.

The rearrangement uses TRBV30 and TRBJ1-1; tentatively, D is TRBD1 (5 bases). CDR1 and CDR2 (germline): GTSNPN, SVGIG (reference sequence). V lost 4 bases and J lost 10, with 13 bases in between. The CDR3 covers 11 residues. This chain's CDR3 is CAWMRGERAFF. The CDR3 nucleotides read TGTGCCTGGATGAGAGGGGAGAGAGCTTTCTTT.

The chain couples TRBV28 to TRBJ1-1; no reliable D call. Germline V gene lookup returns CDR1 MDHEN and CDR2 SYDVKM. The CDR3 is 14 amino acids. Trimming shortened V by 3 bases and J by 2 bases, and 10 bases separated the two germline ends. This chain's CDR3 is CASSFFRDNTEAFF. The CDR3 coding sequence is TGTGCCAGCAGTTTCTTCCGGGATAACACTGAAGCTTTCTTT.

This clone has only one observation. The chain joins TRBV27 to TRBJ1-1; D perhaps matches TRBD1 (6 bases). The germline V gene encodes CDR1 MNHEY and CDR2 SMNVEV (reference sequence). V lost 2 bases and J lost 7, with 20 bases in between. The CDR3 is made up of 16 amino acids. CDR3 residues: CASSLVGAGGHDEAFF. CDR3 DNA sequence: TGTGCCAGCAGTTTAGTTGGGGCGGGGGGGCATGATGAAGCTTTCTTT.

The gene calls are TRBV4-1 and TRBJ2-7; 9 bases are shared with TRBD1. Germline CDR1 is MGHRA and CDR2 is YSYEKL. V trimming: 8 bases; J trimming: 3 bases; junction bases outside the gene matches: 8. This CDR3 contains 14 residues. This CDR3 is CASGYDRGNYEQYF. In DNA form, the CDR3 reads TGCGCCAGCGGATATGACAGGGGGAACTACGAGCAGTACTTC.

The rearrangement links TRBV6-1 to TRBJ2-7, with 7 positions matching TRBD2. The CDR3 loop spans 16 amino acids. CDR1 is MNHNS and CDR2 is SASEGT in the germline V gene. V shed 4 bases and J 4 bases; nucleotides not matched to a gene: 13. The CDR3 coding sequence is TGTGCCAGCAGTGGGACCAGACTAGCTAACGGGTACGAGCAGTACTTC. It encodes CASSGTRLANGYEQYF.

This chain links TRBV5-6 with TRBJ2-1; TRBD2 aligns across 11 bases. Germline CDR1 is SGHDT and CDR2 is YYEEEE. The CDR3 contains 14 residues. V lost 3 bases, J lost 4 bases, and 0 bases stayed unmatched. This CDR3 reads CASSWTSGYNEQFF. The CDR3 DNA reads TGTGCCAGCAGCTGGACTAGCGGGTACAATGAGCAGTTCTTC.

J is TRBJ2-7 and V is TRBV19, with 10 bases lining up with TRBD1. The CDR3 totals 14 residues. The V gene's germline CDR1 is LNHDA and CDR2 SQIVND (reference sequence). After removal of 5 bases from V and 2 bases from J, the junction contained 3 bases not matched to a gene. CDR3 protein: CASSPGQGTYEQYF. For the CDR3, the DNA is TGTGCCAGTAGTCCGGGACAGGGGACCTACGAGCAGTACTTC.

V and J are TRBV6-6 and TRBJ2-7; no reliable D call. The CDR3 runs 13 residues. Germline V gene sequence: CDR1 MNHNY, CDR2 SVGAGI (reference sequence). Trimming took 0 bases from V and 0 from J, leaving 3 bases between them. Written as DNA, the CDR3 is TGTGCCAGCAGTTACTCGCGCTCCTACGAGCAGTACTTC. As protein: CASSYSRSYEQYF.

The chain uses TRBV21-1 and TRBJ1-2. TRBV21-1 is given as a pseudogene. This CDR3 is 12 amino acids long. CDR3 coding DNA: TGTGCCAGTGGGCAGAGGAAGGATGGCTACACCTTC. Translation: CASGQRKDGYTF.

A single count supports this clone. The chain combines TRBV29-1 with TRBJ2-1; D is undetermined. Trimming took off 1 base at V and 1 base at J, with 11 bases between the two ends. The germline V gene has CDR1 SQVTM and CDR2 ANQGSEA. This CDR3 spans 15 amino acids. CDR3 region: CSVEGRPLSYNEQFF. The CDR3 coding sequence is TGCAGCGTTGAAGGCAGGCCGCTTTCCTACAATGAGCAGTTCTTC.